The present T cell receptor (beta chain) was sequenced within a study of post-analysis software for immune sequencing data (dated by TCRdb to between 2014 and 2017). A note on the overall study: Recorded disease courses included relapsing-remitting, secondary progressive and progressive-relapsing multiple sclerosis, with some patients lacking subtype annotation. A subset of samples was prepared in parallel using single-end sample barcoding, then pooled and co-amplified after Illumina adapter ligation. The patient repertoires were compared against approximately ten previously published healthy control repertoires obtained from donors aged 6 to 25 years. The study at large found these results: The control group was slightly older than the multiple sclerosis patient group. Strong co-clustering of samples prepared in the same batch was shown by direct clustering with F measure, prompting a batch-effect correction. Patients showed significantly higher frequencies than controls for 4 or 5 TRBV segments, among them TRBV5-6, TRBV5-1 and TRBV20-1. Significantly lower normalized Chao1 diversity was found in multiple sclerosis patients than in controls, suggesting substantial peripheral T-cell clonal expansion.

Library preparation was by PCR. The instrument was an Illumina HiSeq 2500. To reduce PCR and sequencing biases, unique molecular identifiers were incorporated into the TCR beta cDNA libraries. Roughly 500,000 cDNA molecules were obtained per 1 to 10 million input T cells, so each molecule approximated one T cell. The patient libraries were prepared and sequenced with the same protocol used for the earlier healthy control dataset. Samples belonging to the same batch were prepared together, multiplexed and sequenced on a shared HiSeq lane. On the study's bioinformatics: MIGEC was used to process the raw barcoded reads, and molecular identifier groups with only a single read were discarded before consensus assembly and CDR3 extraction. VDJtools was used for post-analysis of the clonotype tables, and diversity was normalized by down-sampling every dataset to the size of the smallest sample. To correct batch-related cross-sample contamination, repertoire overlap clustering matched CDR3 amino acid sequences but not nucleotide sequences. TCRdb applied fastp at Q25 and MiXCR to the public reads, then kept only in-frame beta chains. Rows merge per CDR3 protein into single entries with the most common DNA and genes. TCRdb's processing, not the study's, gives the V and J calls here. The table for this sample lists about 500,000 distinct CDR3 sequences; under 55% of them were counted only once. The top ten hold about 12% of the sample.

TCR beta repertoires were profiled from peripheral blood of under 15 young patients with multiple sclerosis to demonstrate the VDJtools post-analysis software. Multiple sclerosis patients were children and adolescents aged 6 to 15 years. Including cysteine and phenylalanine, the CDR3 has 15 amino acids. The read is trimmed to its CDR3 DNA, 45 bases read in frame from base 1. CDR1 and CDR2 (DFQATT, SNEGSKA) derive from the germline V gene (reference sequence). This clonotype has a handful of counts. The antigen this receptor binds is unknown. No base-level quality is on record; no much larger clone is a single base apart.

Recombination joined TRBV20-1 with TRBJ2-5, with no D gene named confidently. The J call may be faulty, since TRBJ2-7 better matches the DNA end. The sequence was collected from a girl aged 5-17 years with multiple sclerosis. Sequenced input: blood. The CDR3 loop reads CSASFRRAQTYEQYF. The nucleotides read TGCAGTGCCTCTTTCCGAAGGGCACAGACCTACGAGCAGTACTTC.